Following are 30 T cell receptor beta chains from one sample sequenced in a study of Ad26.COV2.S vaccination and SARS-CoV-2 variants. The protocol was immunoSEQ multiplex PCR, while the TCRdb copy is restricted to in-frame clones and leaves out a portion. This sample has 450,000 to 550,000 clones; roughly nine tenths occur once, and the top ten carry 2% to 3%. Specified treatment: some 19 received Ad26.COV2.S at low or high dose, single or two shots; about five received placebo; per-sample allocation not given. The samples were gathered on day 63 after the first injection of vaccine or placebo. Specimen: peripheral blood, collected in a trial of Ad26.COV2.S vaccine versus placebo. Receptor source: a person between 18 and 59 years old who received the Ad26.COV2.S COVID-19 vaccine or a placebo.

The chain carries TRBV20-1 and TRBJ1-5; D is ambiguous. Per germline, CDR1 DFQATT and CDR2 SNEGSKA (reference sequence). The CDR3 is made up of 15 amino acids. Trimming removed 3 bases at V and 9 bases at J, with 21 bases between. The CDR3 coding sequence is TGCAGTGCTAGTGTCTTGGGTGGCCGCTTGGGGCCCCAGCATTTT. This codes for CSASVLGGRLGPQHF.

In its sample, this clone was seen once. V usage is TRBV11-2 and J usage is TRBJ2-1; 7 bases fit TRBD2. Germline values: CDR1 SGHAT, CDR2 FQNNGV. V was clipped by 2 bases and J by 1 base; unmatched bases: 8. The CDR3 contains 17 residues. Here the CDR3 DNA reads TGTGCCAGCAGCTTATGGGGCCGGCGGGGGTCCTACAATGAGCAGTTCTTC. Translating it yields CASSLWGRRGSYNEQFF.

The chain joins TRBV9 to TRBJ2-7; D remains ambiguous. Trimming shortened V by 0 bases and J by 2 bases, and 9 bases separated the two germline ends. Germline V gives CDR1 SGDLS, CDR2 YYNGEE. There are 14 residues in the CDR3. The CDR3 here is CASSVEVQPYEQYF. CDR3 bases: TGTGCCAGCAGCGTAGAGGTCCAGCCCTACGAGCAGTACTTC.

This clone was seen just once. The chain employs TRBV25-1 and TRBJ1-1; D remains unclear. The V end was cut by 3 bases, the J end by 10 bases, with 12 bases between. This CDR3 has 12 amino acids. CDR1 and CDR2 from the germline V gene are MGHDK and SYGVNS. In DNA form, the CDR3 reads TGTGCCAGCAGTGACGGGGTGGGGAGAGCTTTCTTT. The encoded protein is CASSDGVGRAFF.

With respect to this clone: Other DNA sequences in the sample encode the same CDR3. The CDR3 sequence is CASSRAGSYNEQFF. DNA of the CDR3: TGTGCCAGCAGCAGGGCAGGCTCCTACAATGAGCAGTTCTTC. This chain links TRBV9 with TRBJ2-1; D is unresolved. V lost 4 bases to trimming and J lost 0 bases, with 8 bases between them. Germline assignment: CDR1 SGDLS and CDR2 YYNGEE. CDR3 size: 14 residues.

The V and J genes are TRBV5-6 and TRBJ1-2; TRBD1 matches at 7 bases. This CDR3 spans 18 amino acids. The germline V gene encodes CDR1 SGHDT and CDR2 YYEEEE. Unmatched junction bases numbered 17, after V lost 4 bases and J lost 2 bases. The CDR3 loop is CASSPRRTGRPLNYGYTF. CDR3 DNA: TGTGCCAGCAGCCCGAGACGGACAGGCCGACCACTAAACTATGGCTACACCTTC.

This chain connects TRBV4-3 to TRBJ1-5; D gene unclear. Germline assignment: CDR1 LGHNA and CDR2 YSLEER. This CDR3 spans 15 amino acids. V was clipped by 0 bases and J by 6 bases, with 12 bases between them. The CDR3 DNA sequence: TGCGCCAGCAGCCAAGATGGTCTCTCGAGTCAGCCCCAGCATTTT. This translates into CASSQDGLSSQPQHF.

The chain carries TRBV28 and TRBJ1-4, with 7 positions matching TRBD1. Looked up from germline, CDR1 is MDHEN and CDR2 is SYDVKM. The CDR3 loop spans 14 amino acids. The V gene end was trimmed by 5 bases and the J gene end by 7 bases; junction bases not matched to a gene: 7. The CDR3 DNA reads TGTGCCAGCAGTGGACAGGAGATAATTGAAAAACTGTTTTTT. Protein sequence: CASSGQEIIEKLFF. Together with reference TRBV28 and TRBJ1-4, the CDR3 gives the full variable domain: DVKVTQSSRYLVKRTGEKVFLECVQDMDHENMFWYRQDPGLGLRLIYFSYDVKMKEKGDIPEGYSVSREKKERFSLILESASTNQTSMYLCASSGQEIIEKLFFGSGTQLSVL.

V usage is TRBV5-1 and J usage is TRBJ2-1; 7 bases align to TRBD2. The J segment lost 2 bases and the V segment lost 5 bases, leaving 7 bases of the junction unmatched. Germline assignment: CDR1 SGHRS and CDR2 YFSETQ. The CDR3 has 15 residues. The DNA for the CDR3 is TGCGCCAGCAGGTCCTCGGGACTAACCTACAATGAGCAGTTCTTC. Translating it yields CASRSSGLTYNEQFF.

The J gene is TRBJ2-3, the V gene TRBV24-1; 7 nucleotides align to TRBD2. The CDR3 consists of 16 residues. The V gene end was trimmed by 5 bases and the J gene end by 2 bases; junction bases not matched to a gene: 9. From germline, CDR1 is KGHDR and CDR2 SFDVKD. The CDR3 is CATSGQGGATTDTQYF. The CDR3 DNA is TGTGCCACCAGTGGGCAGGGAGGGGCCACCACAGATACGCAGTATTTT.

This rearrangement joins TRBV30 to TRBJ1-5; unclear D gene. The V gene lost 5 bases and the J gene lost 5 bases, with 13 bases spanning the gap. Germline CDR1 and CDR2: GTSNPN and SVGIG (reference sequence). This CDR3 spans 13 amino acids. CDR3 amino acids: CAWALGRDQPQHF. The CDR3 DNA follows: TGTGCCTGGGCCCTGGGGAGGGATCAGCCCCAGCATTTT.

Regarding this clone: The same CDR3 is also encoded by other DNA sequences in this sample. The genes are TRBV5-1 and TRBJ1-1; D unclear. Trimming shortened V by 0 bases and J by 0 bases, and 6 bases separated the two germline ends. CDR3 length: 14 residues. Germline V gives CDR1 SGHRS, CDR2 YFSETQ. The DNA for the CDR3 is TGCGCCAGCAGCTTGGATTCAGTGAACACTGAAGCTTTCTTT. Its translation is CASSLDSVNTEAFF.

In DNA form, the CDR3 reads TGTGCCAGCAGCCAGGCCCGGACAGTGGAGGGCTACACCTTC. This sequence encodes CASSQARTVEGYTF. This sequence joins TRBV3-1 (or the pseudogene TRBV3-2) and TRBJ1-2, with a possible D match to TRBD1 (6 bases). V lost 3 bases to trimming and J lost 8 bases, with 16 bases between them. The CDR3 loop spans 14 amino acids. Germline V lookup: CDR1 LGHDT, CDR2 YNNKEL (reference sequence).

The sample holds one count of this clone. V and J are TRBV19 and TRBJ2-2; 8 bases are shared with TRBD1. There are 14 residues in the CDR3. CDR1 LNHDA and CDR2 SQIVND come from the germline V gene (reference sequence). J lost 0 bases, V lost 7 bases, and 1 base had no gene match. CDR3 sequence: CASKDRANTGELFF. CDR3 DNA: TGTGCCAGTAAGGACAGGGCGAACACCGGGGAGCTGTTTTTT.

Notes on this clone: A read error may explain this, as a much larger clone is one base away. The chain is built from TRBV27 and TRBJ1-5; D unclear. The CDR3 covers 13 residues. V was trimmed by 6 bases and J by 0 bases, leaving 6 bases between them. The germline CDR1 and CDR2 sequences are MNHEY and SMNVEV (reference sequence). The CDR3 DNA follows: TGTGCCAGCAGCCGGGATAGCAATCAGCCCCAGCATTTT. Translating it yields CASSRDSNQPQHF.

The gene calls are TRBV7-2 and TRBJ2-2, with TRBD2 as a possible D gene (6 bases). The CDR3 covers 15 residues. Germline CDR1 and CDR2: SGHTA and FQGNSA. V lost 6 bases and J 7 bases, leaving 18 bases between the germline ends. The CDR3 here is CASSLGGTGDGELFF. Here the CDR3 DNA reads TGTGCCAGCAGTTTGGGCGGGACTGGAGACGGGGAGCTGTTTTTT.

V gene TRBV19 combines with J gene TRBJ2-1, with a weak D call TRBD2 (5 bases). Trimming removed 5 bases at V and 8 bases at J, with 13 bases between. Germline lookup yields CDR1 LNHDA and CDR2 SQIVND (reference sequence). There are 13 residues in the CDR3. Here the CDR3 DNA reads TGTGCCAGTAGTGAGGGTTATCAACATGAGCAGTTCTTC. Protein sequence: CASSEGYQHEQFF.

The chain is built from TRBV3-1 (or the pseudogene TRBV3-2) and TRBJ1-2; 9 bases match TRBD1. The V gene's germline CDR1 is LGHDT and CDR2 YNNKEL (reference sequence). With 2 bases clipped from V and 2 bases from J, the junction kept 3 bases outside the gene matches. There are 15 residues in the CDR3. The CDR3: CASSQLGQGNYGYTF. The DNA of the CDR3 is TGTGCCAGCAGCCAACTAGGACAGGGGAACTATGGCTACACCTTC.

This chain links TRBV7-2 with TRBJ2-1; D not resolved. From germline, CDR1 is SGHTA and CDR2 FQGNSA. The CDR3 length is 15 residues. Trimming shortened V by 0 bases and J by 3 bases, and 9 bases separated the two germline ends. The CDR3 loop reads CASSLASSVYNEQFF. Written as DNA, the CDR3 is TGTGCCAGCAGCTTAGCAAGCAGCGTCTACAATGAGCAGTTCTTC.

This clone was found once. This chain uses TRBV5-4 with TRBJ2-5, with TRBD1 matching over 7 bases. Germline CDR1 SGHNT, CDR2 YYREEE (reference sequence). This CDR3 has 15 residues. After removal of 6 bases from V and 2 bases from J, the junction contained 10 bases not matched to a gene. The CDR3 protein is CASTVKTGSQETQYF. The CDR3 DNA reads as TGTGCCAGCACGGTCAAGACAGGGTCTCAAGAGACCCAGTACTTC.

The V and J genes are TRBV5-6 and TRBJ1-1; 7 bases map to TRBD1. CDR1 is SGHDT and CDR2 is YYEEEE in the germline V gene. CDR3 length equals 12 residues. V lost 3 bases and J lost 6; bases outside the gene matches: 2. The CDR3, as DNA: TGTGCCAGCAGCTACCAGGGGGCTGAAGCTTTCTTT. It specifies CASSYQGAEAFF.

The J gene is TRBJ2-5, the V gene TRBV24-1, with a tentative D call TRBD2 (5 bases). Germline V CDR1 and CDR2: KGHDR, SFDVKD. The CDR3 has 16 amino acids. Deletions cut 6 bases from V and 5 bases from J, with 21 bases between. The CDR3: CATSPSRFAGPETQYF. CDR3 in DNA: TGTGCCACCAGTCCCTCACGTTTCGCGGGTCCCGAGACCCAGTACTTC.

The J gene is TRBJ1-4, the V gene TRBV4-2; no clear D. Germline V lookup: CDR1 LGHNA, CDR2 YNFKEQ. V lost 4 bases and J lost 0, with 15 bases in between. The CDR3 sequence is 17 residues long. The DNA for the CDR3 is TGTGCCAGCAGCCGTAACAAAAGGGTCTCAACTAATGAAAAACTGTTTTTT. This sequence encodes CASSRNKRVSTNEKLFF.

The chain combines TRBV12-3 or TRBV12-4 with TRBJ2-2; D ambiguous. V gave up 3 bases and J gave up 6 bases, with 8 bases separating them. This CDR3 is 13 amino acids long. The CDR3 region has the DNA TGTGCCAGCAGTTTGTACGAGGCCGGGGAGCTGTTTTTT. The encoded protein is CASSLYEAGELFF.

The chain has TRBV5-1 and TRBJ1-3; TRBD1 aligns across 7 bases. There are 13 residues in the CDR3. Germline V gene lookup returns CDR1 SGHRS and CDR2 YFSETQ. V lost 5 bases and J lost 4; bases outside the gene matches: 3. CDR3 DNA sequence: TGCGCCAGCAGACCGGGACAGGGAAACACCATATATTTT. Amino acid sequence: CASRPGQGNTIYF.

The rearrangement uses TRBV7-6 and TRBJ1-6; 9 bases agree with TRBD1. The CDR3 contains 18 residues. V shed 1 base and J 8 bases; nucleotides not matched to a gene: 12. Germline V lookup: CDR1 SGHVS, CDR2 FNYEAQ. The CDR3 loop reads CASSLEGQGNQKHSPLHF. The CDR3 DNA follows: TGTGCCAGCAGCTTAGAGGGACAGGGCAACCAAAAACATTCACCCCTCCACTTT.

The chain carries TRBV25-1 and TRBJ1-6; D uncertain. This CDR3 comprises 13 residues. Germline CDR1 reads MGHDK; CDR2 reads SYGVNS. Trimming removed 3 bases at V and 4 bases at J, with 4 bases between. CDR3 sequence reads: CASSDQYNSPLHF. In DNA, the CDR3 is TGTGCCAGCAGTGACCAATATAATTCACCCCTCCACTTT.

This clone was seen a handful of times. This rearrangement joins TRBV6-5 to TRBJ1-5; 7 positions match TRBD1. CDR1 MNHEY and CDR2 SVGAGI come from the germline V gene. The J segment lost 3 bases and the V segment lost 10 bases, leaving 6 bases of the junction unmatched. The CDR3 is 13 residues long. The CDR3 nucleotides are TGTGCCACAAACAGGGGACCCAATCAGCCCCAGCATTTT. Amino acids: CATNRGPNQPQHF.

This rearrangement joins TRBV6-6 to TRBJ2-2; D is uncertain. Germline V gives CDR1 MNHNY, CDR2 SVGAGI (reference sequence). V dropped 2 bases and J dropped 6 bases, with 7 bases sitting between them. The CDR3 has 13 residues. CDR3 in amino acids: CASSYRVPGELFF. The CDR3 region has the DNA TGTGCCAGCAGTTACAGGGTGCCCGGGGAGCTGTTTTTT.

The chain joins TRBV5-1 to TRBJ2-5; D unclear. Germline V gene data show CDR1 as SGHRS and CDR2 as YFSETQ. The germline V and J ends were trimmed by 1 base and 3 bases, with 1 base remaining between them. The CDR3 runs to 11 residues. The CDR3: CASSLKETQYF. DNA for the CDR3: TGCGCCAGCAGCTTGAAAGAGACCCAGTACTTC.